Given below is one T cell receptor (beta chain) in context. Its target is unknown. The sample comes from a study of T cell repertoires in cytomegalovirus infection. At the level of the study: CMV infection together with matching HLA type was indicated by public TCR beta signatures.

This CDR3 region has 17 residues. Germline CDR1 reads SNHLY; CDR2 reads FYNNEI. V lost 3 bases, J lost 1 base, and 15 bases lay in between. TCRdb used MiXCR to reprocess the reads, holding one entry per CDR3 protein. The sample lists some 800,000 distinct CDR3 sequences, about 33% occurring once. The chain has TRBV2 and TRBJ1-4; D unclear. This clonotype was obtained from a human donor in good health (CMV status not recorded). Some clones in this sample may be carry-over from other donors' samples. The input for sequencing was cultured CD8+ T cells from PBMCs, taken from culture after CMV antigen stimulation. CDR3 amino acids: CASSDPPGGRTNEKLFF. CDR3 sequence (DNA): TGTGCCAGCAGTGACCCCCCGGGAGGGCGAACTAATGAAAAACTGTTTTTT.